This TCR beta chain was sequenced for a study of shared clonotypes between healthy human individuals. Study-wide results and limits: Lower generation probabilities were found for non-shared clonotypes than for those shared by all four donors.

About this clone: Its target is unknown.

Method: immunoSEQ multiplex PCR; TCRdb's copy keeps in-frame clones and lacks some. The profile shows approximately 590,000 clones, nearly 97% of them singletons. Naive CD8 cells comprised CD45RO-negative, CCR7-positively selected cells, excluding terminally differentiated effector memory CD45RA+ cells. V shed 10 bases and J shed 1 base, with 15 bases lying between them. The CDR3 totals 14 residues. Germline CDR1 and CDR2: SNHLY and FYNNEI. Sequenced input: naive CD8+ T cells sorted from blood. V and J are TRBV2 and TRBJ2-3; D is perhaps TRBD2 (5 bases). The clonotype comes from a woman in her thirties in good health. In DNA form, the CDR3 reads TGTGCCACCTTCTCTAGAGGGCGCACAGATACGCAGTATTTT. Residues: CATFSRGRTDTQYF. Filled out from reference TRBV2 and TRBJ2-3, the complete variable domain reads EPEVTQTPSHQVTQMGQEVILRCVPISNHLYFYWYRQILGQKVEFLVSFYNNEISEKSEIFDDQFSVERPDGSNFTLKIRSTKLEDSAMYFCATFSRGRTDTQYFGPGTRLTVL.